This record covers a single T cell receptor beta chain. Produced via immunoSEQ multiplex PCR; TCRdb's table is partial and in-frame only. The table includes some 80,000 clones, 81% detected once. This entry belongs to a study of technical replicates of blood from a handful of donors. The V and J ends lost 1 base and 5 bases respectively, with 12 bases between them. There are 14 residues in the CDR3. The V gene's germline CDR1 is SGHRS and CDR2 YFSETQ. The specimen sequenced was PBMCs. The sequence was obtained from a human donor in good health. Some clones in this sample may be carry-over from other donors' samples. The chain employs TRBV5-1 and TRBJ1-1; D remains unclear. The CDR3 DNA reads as TGCGCCAGCAGCTTGTCTTCCCGGGGAACTGAAGCTTTCTTT. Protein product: CASSLSSRGTEAFF.